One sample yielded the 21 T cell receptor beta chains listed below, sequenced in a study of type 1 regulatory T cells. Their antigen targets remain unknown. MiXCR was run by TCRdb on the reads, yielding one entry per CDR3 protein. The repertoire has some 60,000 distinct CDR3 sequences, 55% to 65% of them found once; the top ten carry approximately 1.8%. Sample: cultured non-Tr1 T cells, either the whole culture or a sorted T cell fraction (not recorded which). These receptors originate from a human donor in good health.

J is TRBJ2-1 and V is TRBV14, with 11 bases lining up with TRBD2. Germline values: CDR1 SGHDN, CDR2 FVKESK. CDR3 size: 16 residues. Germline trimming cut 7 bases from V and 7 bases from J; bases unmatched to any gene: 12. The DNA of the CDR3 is TGTGCCAGCACCCCTCTTAGCGGGAGGGCCACGAATGAGCAGTTCTTC. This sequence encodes CASTPLSGRATNEQFF.

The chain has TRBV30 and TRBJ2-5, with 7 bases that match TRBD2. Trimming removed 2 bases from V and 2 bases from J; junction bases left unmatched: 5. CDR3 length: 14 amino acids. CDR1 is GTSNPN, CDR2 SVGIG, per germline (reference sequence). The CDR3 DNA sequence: TGTGCCTGGAGTCGACCGGGAGGTCAAGAGACCCAGTACTTC. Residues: CAWSRPGGQETQYF.

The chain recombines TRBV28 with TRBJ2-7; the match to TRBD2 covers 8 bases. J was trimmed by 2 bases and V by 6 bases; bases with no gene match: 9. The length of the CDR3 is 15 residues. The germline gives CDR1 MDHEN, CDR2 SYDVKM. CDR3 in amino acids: CASSANSGTPYEQYF. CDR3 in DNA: TGTGCCAGCAGCGCTAATAGCGGGACTCCCTACGAGCAGTACTTC.

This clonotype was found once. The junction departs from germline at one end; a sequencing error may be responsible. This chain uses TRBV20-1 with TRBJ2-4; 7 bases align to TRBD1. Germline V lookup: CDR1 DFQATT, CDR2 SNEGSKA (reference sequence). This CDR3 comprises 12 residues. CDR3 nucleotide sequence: TGCAGTGCGAGAGGGCAGGGGGACATTCAGTACTTC. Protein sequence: CSARGQGDIQYF.

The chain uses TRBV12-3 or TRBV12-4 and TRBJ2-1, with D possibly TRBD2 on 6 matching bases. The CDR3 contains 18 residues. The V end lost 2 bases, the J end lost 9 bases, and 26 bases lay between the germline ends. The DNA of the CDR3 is TGTGCCAGCAGTTTATCGGATTTGGGGGGTTTCGTTTCGGTTGAGCAGTTCTTC. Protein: CASSLSDLGGFVSVEQFF.

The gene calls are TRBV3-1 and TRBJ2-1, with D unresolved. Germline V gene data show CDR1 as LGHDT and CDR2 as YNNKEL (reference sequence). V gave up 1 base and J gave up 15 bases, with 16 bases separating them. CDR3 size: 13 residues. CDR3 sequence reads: CASSQAESGSVFF. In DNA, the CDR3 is TGTGCCAGCAGCCAAGCGGAGAGTGGGTCGGTGTTCTTC.

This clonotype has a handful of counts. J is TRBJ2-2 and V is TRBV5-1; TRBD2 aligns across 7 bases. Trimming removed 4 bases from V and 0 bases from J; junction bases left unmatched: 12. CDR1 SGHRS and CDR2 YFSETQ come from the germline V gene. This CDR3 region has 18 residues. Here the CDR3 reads CASSTGILAVTNTGELFF. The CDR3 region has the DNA TGCGCCAGCAGCACCGGAATTCTAGCGGTCACGAACACCGGGGAGCTGTTTTTT. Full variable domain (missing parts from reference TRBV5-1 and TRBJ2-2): KAGVTQTPRYLIKTRGQQVTLSCSPISGHRSVSWYQQTPGQGLQFLFEYFSETQRNKGNFPGRFSGRQFSNSRSEMNVSTLELGDSALYLCASSTGILAVTNTGELFFGEGSRLTVL.

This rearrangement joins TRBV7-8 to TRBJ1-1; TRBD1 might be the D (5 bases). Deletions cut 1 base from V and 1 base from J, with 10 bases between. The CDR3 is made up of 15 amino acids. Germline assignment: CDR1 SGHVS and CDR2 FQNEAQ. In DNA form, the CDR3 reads TGTGCCAGCAGCTTAGTACCGGGGCGGAACACTGAAGCTTTCTTT. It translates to CASSLVPGRNTEAFF.

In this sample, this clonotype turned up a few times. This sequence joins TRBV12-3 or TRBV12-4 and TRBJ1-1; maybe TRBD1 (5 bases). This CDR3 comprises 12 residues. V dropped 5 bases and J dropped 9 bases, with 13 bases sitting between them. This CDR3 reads CASSLTEGKAFF. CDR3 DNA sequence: TGTGCCAGCAGTCTGACGGAGGGGAAAGCTTTCTTT.

CDR3 residues: CASSLASLAGGPSHNEQFF. The CDR3 bases are TGTGCCAGCAGCTTAGCAAGTCTAGCGGGAGGGCCTAGCCACAATGAGCAGTTCTTC. The chain combines TRBV7-9 with TRBJ2-1, with 12 bases aligning to TRBD2. V shed 0 bases and J 5 bases; nucleotides not matched to a gene: 11. The CDR3 length is 19 residues. CDR1 is SEHNR and CDR2 is FQNEAQ in the germline V gene (reference sequence).

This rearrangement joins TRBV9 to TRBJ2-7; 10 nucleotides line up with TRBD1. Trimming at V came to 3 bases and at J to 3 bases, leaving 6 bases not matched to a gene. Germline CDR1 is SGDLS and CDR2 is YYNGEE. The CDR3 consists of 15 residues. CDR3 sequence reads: CASSGQGQGDYEQYF. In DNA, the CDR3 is TGTGCCAGCAGCGGCCAAGGACAGGGGGACTACGAGCAGTACTTC.

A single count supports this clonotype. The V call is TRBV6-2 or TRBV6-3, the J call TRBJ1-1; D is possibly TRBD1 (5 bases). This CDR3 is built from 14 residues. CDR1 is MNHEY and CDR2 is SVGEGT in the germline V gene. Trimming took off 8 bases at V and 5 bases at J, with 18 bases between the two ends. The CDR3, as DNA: TGTGCCAGCCACCCCACCGGCGGGGGAACTGAAGCTTTCTTT. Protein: CASHPTGGGTEAFF.

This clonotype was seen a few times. Here the CDR3 reads CASTTSGNTIYF. The CDR3 DNA sequence: TGTGCCAGCACTACTAGCGGAAACACCATATATTTT. The chain combines TRBV9 with TRBJ1-3; no definite D call. Per the germline V gene, CDR1 is SGDLS and CDR2 is YYNGEE. Trimming shortened V by 6 bases and J by 4 bases, and 8 bases separated the two germline ends. The CDR3 contains 12 residues.

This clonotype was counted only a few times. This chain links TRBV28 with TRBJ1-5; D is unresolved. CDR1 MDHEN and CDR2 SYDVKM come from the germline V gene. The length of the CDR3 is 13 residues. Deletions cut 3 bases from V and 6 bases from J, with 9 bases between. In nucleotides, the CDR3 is TGTGCCAGCAGTTTCCAGTTTACTCAGCCCCAGCATTTT. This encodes CASSFQFTQPQHF.

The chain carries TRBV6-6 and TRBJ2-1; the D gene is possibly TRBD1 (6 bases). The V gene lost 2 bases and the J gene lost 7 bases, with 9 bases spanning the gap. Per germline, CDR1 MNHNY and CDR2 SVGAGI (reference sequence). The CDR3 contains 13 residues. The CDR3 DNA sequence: TGTGCCAGCAGTTACCAGGGGCGAAATGAGCAGTTCTTC. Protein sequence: CASSYQGRNEQFF.

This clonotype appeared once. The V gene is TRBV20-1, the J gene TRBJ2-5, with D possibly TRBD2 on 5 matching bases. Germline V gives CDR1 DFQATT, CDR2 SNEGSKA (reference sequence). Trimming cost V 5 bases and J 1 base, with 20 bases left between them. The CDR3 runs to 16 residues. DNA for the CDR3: TGCAGTGCTCCCGGAGGAGCGGCGGATTTCCAAGAGACCCAGTACTTC. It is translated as CSAPGGAADFQETQYF.

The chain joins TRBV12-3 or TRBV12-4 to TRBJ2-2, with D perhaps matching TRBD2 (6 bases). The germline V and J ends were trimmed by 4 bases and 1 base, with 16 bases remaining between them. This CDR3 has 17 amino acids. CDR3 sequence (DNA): TGTGCCAGCAGTTACTTCTGGATAGCGGAGAACACCGGGGAGCTGTTTTTT. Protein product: CASSYFWIAENTGELFF.

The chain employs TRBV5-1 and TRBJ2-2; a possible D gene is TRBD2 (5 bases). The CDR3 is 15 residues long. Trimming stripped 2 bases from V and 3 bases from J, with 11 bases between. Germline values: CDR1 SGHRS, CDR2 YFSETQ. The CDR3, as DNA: TGCGCCAGCAGCTTCTCTAGCAGCTACACCGGGGAGCTGTTTTTT. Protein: CASSFSSSYTGELFF. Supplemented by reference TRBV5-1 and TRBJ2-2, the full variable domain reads KAGVTQTPRYLIKTRGQQVTLSCSPISGHRSVSWYQQTPGQGLQFLFEYFSETQRNKGNFPGRFSGRQFSNSRSEMNVSTLELGDSALYLCASSFSSSYTGELFFGEGSRLTVL.

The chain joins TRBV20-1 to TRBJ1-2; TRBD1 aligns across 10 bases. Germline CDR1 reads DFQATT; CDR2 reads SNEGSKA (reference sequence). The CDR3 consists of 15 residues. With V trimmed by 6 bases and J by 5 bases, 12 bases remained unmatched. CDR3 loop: CSAIPPGTGAYGYTF. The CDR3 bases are TGCAGTGCCATACCCCCGGGGACAGGGGCTTATGGCTACACCTTC.

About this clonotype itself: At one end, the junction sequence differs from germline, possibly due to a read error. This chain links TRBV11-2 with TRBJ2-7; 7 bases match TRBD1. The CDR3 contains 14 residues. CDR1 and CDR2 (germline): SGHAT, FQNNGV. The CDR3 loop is CASSLDGTAYEQYF. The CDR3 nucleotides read TGTGCCAGCAGCCTAGACGGGACAGCCTACGAGCAGTACTTC.

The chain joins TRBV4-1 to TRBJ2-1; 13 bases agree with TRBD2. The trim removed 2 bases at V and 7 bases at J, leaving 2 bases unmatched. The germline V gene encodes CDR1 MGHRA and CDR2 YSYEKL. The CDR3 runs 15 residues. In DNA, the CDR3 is TGCGCCAGCAGCCAATTGGGACTAGCGGGGAATGAGCAGTTCTTC. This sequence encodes CASSQLGLAGNEQFF.